This TCR beta chain was found in a study of regulatory T cells in long-lasting Graves disease. This clonotype was observed many times. The antigen is undetermined. The study, taken as a whole, reports: TRBV28, TRBJ1-2 and TRBJ2-5 emerged as the favored segments in persistent disease. Only peripheral blood was studied, not thyroid tissue. Shared public clonotypes totalled 2,741 in persistent patients, compared with some 920 in new patients.

TCR beta libraries were built with iRepertoire HTBI primers and Arm-PCR of CDR3 regions. TCRdb reprocessed the multiplex PCR reads with MiXCR, giving one entry per CDR3 protein. Among 360,000 or so distinct CDR3 sequences listed, about 23% were seen once. The V gene's germline CDR1 is MNHEY and CDR2 SVGAGI. Deletions cut 3 bases from V and 4 bases from J, with 6 bases between. This CDR3 has 12 residues. Time point noted: persistent/refractory GD, antithyroid drugs over 5 years with positive TRAb. The TCR library was made from RNA extracted from PBMCs. Tubes containing EDTA received about 9.4 milliliters of drawn peripheral blood.

The chain links TRBV6-5 to TRBJ1-1; D gene unclear. The specimen comprised peripheral blood mononuclear cells (PBMCs), sampled when the disease was refractory, from a patient treated with antithyroid drugs. This TCR was sampled from a woman aged 35 to 49 with Graves disease. CDR3 DNA sequence: TGTGCCAGCAGTTATACCGTCACTGAAGCTTTCTTT. Translated: CASSYTVTEAFF.